What follows describes a single T cell receptor (beta chain). For sorted subsets, approximately 0.2 ug DNA per replicate equaled some 27,000 T cell genomes. The data were produced by immunoSEQ multiplex PCR, yet TCRdb's version contains in-frame clones alone and is incomplete. In the table there are roughly 2.1 million clones, around 93% of which are singletons. Selected positively for CCR7 and CD45RO-negative, naive CD8 cells excluded terminally differentiated effector memory CD45RA+ cells. The data were obtained in a study of shared clonotypes between healthy human individuals. V lost 3 bases and J lost 4; bases outside the gene matches: 5. The CDR3 length is 14 residues. Per the germline V gene, CDR1 is SEHNR and CDR2 is FQNEAQ (reference sequence).

The clonotype comes from a man aged 18 to 30 in good health. Some clones in this sample may be carry-over from other donors' samples. Sequencing was performed on naive CD8+ T cells from PBMCs. V and J are TRBV7-9 and TRBJ1-1, with 7 bases matching TRBD1. The DNA for the CDR3 is TGTGCCAGCAGCTTGCGGCAGGGGGTCACTGAAGCTTTCTTT. This translates into CASSLRQGVTEAFF.